Shown below are 30 T cell receptor beta chains from a single sample sequenced in a study of cytomegalovirus exposure and HLA in healthy donors. Clones were read by immunoSEQ multiplex PCR, and TCRdb kept only the in-frame ones, dropping some. The sample has 55,000 to 70,000 clones; roughly 94% are singletons. The source material was PBMCs. Receptors originate from a man between 18 and 35 years old in good health and CMV-seronegative.

As DNA, the CDR3 is TGTGCCATCTCGAGGATCGGCACAGATACGCAGTATTTT. Amino acid sequence: CAISRIGTDTQYF. V gene TRBV19 combines with J gene TRBJ2-3; D is unresolved. Trimming removed 10 bases from V and 1 base from J, with 12 bases in between. Germline values: CDR1 LNHDA, CDR2 SQIVND (reference sequence). The CDR3 is 13 amino acids.

CDR3 residues: CSASGGRGLFF. The CDR3 DNA reads as TGCAGTGCTAGTGGAGGGAGGGGTTTGTTCTTC. The gene calls are TRBV20-1 and TRBJ2-1; TRBD2 matches 7 bases. CDR1 and CDR2 from the germline V gene are DFQATT and SNEGSKA (reference sequence). The CDR3 length is 11 residues. V lost 3 bases and J lost 15; bases outside the gene matches: 8.

This chain uses TRBV5-6 with TRBJ2-1; 13 bases agree with TRBD2. The CDR3 totals 15 residues. Germline trimming cut 4 bases from V and 6 bases from J; bases unmatched to any gene: 4. Germline V gene data show CDR1 as SGHDT and CDR2 as YYEEEE. CDR3 residues: CASSVLAGGPNEQFF. The CDR3 coding sequence is TGTGCCAGCAGCGTACTAGCGGGAGGGCCCAATGAGCAGTTCTTC.

The chain combines TRBV27 with TRBJ2-7; 9 bases match TRBD2. The CDR3 consists of 16 residues. CDR1 and CDR2 from the germline V gene are MNHEY and SMNVEV (reference sequence). J lost 2 bases, V lost 8 bases, and 13 bases had no gene match. The CDR3 sequence: CASFNAGTSRTYEQYF. The CDR3 coding sequence is TGTGCCAGCTTCAATGCCGGGACTAGCAGGACCTACGAGCAGTACTTC.

V is TRBV18 and J is TRBJ2-3; D is undetermined. The CDR3 runs 15 residues. V lost 2 bases and J lost 1, with 10 bases in between. Germline V gene lookup returns CDR1 KGHSH and CDR2 LQKENI. In DNA, the CDR3 is TGTGCCAGCTCACCAAAATGGCCTGGCACAGATACGCAGTATTTT. This encodes CASSPKWPGTDTQYF.

The genes are TRBV25-1 and TRBJ2-1, with D maybe TRBD2 (5 bases). Trimming removed 9 bases at V and 1 base at J, with 13 bases between. Germline lookup yields CDR1 MGHDK and CDR2 SYGVNS. CDR3 length equals 14 residues. Here the CDR3 reads CARERTGSYNEQFF. The CDR3 nucleotides read TGTGCCAGAGAAAGGACGGGATCCTACAATGAGCAGTTCTTC.

J is TRBJ1-1 and V is TRBV6-5; D remains unclear. Germline lookup yields CDR1 MNHEY and CDR2 SVGAGI. Between the trimmed V and J ends, which lost 0 bases and 1 base, there was a span of 6 bases. This CDR3 contains 14 residues. CDR3 loop: CASSYSAGNTEAFF. CDR3 in DNA: TGTGCCAGCAGTTACTCCGCGGGGAACACTGAAGCTTTCTTT.

The rearrangement joins TRBV6-6 to TRBJ1-2; a weak D match, TRBD1 (5 bases). The CDR3 is 14 amino acids. Germline loops: CDR1 MNHNY, CDR2 SVGAGI (reference sequence). The V and J ends lost 5 bases and 1 base respectively, with 11 bases between them. The CDR3, as DNA: TGTGCCAGCAGTCCGGCGGGGGGTAACTATGGCTACACCTTC. Its translation: CASSPAGGNYGYTF.

This chain links TRBV5-1 with TRBJ2-2; D call uncertain. This CDR3 is built from 16 residues. V shed 0 bases and J shed 1 base, with 10 bases lying between them. CDR1 and CDR2 (germline): SGHRS, YFSETQ. CDR3 nucleotide sequence: TGCGCCAGCAGCTTGGACGGTGTGGTGAACACCGGGGAGCTGTTTTTT. Protein sequence: CASSLDGVVNTGELFF.

The chain recombines TRBV2 with TRBJ2-2; 10 bases map to TRBD2. Germline V gene lookup returns CDR1 SNHLY and CDR2 FYNNEI. V lost 7 bases, J lost 8 bases, and 10 bases stayed unmatched. This CDR3 region has 15 residues. The CDR3 protein is CASTGRLAGEGELFF. As DNA, the CDR3 is TGTGCCAGCACCGGGCGGCTAGCGGGAGAAGGGGAGCTGTTTTTT. Variable domain in full (rest from reference TRBV2 and TRBJ2-2): EPEVTQTPSHQVTQMGQEVILRCVPISNHLYFYWYRQILGQKVEFLVSFYNNEISEKSEIFDDQFSVERPDGSNFTLKIRSTKLEDSAMYFCASTGRLAGEGELFFGEGSRLTVL.

The V and J genes are TRBV19 and TRBJ2-1, with 10 bases that match TRBD2. The CDR3 loop spans 15 amino acids. The J segment lost 5 bases and the V segment lost 2 bases, leaving 3 bases of the junction unmatched. Germline assignment: CDR1 LNHDA and CDR2 SQIVND (reference sequence). The CDR3 sequence is CASSIPGTSDNEQFF. CDR3 nucleotides: TGTGCCAGTAGTATACCCGGGACTAGCGACAATGAGCAGTTCTTC.

This chain joins TRBV4-3 and TRBJ2-2; 8 bases line up with TRBD2. V lost 4 bases to trimming and J lost 6 bases; unmatched junction nucleotides: 10. The germline V gene encodes CDR1 LGHNA and CDR2 YSLEER. This CDR3 region has 16 residues. This chain's CDR3 is CASSRLLAEGPGELFF. The CDR3 DNA follows: TGCGCCAGCAGCCGGTTACTAGCGGAGGGGCCCGGGGAGCTGTTTTTT.

This clone was recorded only once. The genes are TRBV13 and TRBJ1-1; TRBD1 agrees at 8 bases. Germline lookup yields CDR1 PRHDT and CDR2 FYEKMQ (reference sequence). V trimming: 10 bases; J trimming: 4 bases; junction bases outside the gene matches: 11. There are 14 residues in the CDR3. The CDR3 DNA is TGTGCCACAGGACAGGGTGGAGTGATCACTGAAGCTTTCTTT. Protein product: CATGQGGVITEAFF.

The gene calls are TRBV19 and TRBJ2-7; 12 bases match TRBD1. V dropped 5 bases and J dropped 5; count of bases not matched to a gene: 10. The CDR3 loop spans 16 amino acids. The germline CDR1 and CDR2 sequences are LNHDA and SQIVND (reference sequence). CDR3 nucleotide sequence: TGTGCCAGTAGTCGTCCACCGGGACAGGGGGCGGACGAGCAGTACTTC. This sequence encodes CASSRPPGQGADEQYF.

Here the CDR3 reads CAISDPESPGNTIYF. The CDR3 nucleotides read TGTGCCATCAGTGACCCGGAGAGCCCTGGAAACACCATATATTTT. This sequence joins TRBV10-3 and TRBJ1-3; D gene uncertain. Germline CDR1 ENHRY, CDR2 SYGVKD. V was cut by 3 bases and J by 2 bases, with 11 bases left in between. There are 15 residues in the CDR3.

The chain uses TRBV27 and TRBJ1-1, with D possibly being TRBD1 (6 bases). The ends were cut back, 7 bases at V and 4 bases at J, with 13 bases in the middle. Germline V gives CDR1 MNHEY, CDR2 SMNVEV (reference sequence). The CDR3 covers 13 residues. The CDR3 sequence: CASTSGGATEAFF. The CDR3 bases are TGTGCCAGCACCTCCGGGGGGGCCACTGAAGCTTTCTTT.

This clone was recorded once. The chain couples TRBV28 to TRBJ1-1; D is perhaps TRBD1 (6 bases). Germline CDR1 MDHEN, CDR2 SYDVKM. V lost 1 base, J lost 2 bases, and 29 bases lay in between. The CDR3 spans 21 residues. The chain's CDR3 is CASSLLPPFPPRDNDNTEAFF. CDR3 DNA: TGTGCCAGCAGTTTATTACCCCCATTTCCGCCCCGGGACAATGATAACACTGAAGCTTTCTTT.

The V and J genes are TRBV6-1 and TRBJ1-5; no firm D call. V was shortened by 3 bases and J by 4 bases, with 7 bases between the two germline ends. The germline CDR1 and CDR2 sequences are MNHNS and SASEGT. This CDR3 region has 13 residues. Written as DNA, the CDR3 is TGTGCCAGCAGTGAGAGGGAAAATCAGCCCCAGCATTTT. Protein: CASSERENQPQHF.

The genes are TRBV6-5 and TRBJ1-1; 7 bases are shared with TRBD1. V trimming: 5 bases; J trimming: 8 bases; junction bases outside the gene matches: 11. The CDR3 sequence is 14 residues long. Germline V gives CDR1 MNHEY, CDR2 SVGAGI. CDR3 sequence reads: CASSRPQGLAEAFF. DNA of the CDR3: TGTGCCAGCAGTCGCCCACAGGGGCTCGCCGAAGCTTTCTTT.

The chain combines TRBV18 with TRBJ2-3; unclear D gene. The V gene lost 6 bases and the J gene lost 3 bases, with 7 bases spanning the gap. The CDR3 spans 12 residues. From germline, CDR1 is KGHSH and CDR2 LQKENI. CDR3 region: CASSEQTDTQYF. The CDR3 region has the DNA TGTGCCAGCTCCGAACAAACAGATACGCAGTATTTT. The full variable domain, in which reference TRBV18 and TRBJ2-3 provide the parts outside the CDR3, is NAGVMQNPRHLVRRRGQEARLRCSPMKGHSHVYWYRQLPEEGLKFMVYLQKENIIDESGMPKERFSAEFPKEGPSILRIQQVVRGDSAAYFCASSEQTDTQYFGPGTRLTVL.

The genes are TRBV4-1 and TRBJ2-7; D is unclear. The CDR3 extends over 14 amino acids. Germline CDR1 is MGHRA and CDR2 is YSYEKL. Trimming removed 0 bases from V and 1 base from J, with 7 bases in between. The CDR3 nucleotides are TGCGCCAGCAGCCAAGATCGAGGTTCCTACGAGCAGTACTTC. Amino acid sequence: CASSQDRGSYEQYF.

The chain combines TRBV5-3 with TRBJ2-3, with TRBD1 matching over 7 bases. TRBV5-3 is assigned to the ORF class and has an uncertain function. This CDR3 has 18 amino acids. V lost 0 bases, J lost 1 base, and 11 bases stayed unmatched. Written as DNA, the CDR3 is TGTGCCAGAAGCTTGGGACAGGGCCTGTACCCCCGCACAGATACGCAGTATTTT. As protein: CARSLGQGLYPRTDTQYF.

The gene calls are TRBV7-2 and TRBJ2-3; the D gene is possibly TRBD2 (5 bases). Trimming pared 2 bases from V and 0 bases from J, leaving 9 bases between. The CDR3 has 15 residues. CDR1 and CDR2 from the germline V gene are SGHTA and FQGNSA. CDR3 nucleotide sequence: TGTGCCAGCAGCTTAAGCGGAATTAGCACAGATACGCAGTATTTT. This encodes CASSLSGISTDTQYF.

V usage is TRBV9 and J usage is TRBJ2-6; no reliable D call. Per germline, CDR1 SGDLS and CDR2 YYNGEE. The germline V and J ends were trimmed by 7 bases and 5 bases, with 22 bases remaining between them. The CDR3 contains 17 residues. The CDR3 DNA reads as TGTGCCAGCGTCAACATGTACAAACAAAGTCGGGCCAACGTCCTGACTTTC. It translates to CASVNMYKQSRANVLTF.

V and J are TRBV11-2 and TRBJ2-7, with 10 bases fitting TRBD2. The length of the CDR3 is 17 residues. The junction had 9 bases not matched to a gene; V was cut back by 2 bases and J by 2 bases. Germline CDR1 reads SGHAT; CDR2 reads FQNNGV. This CDR3 is CASSLIKGTSAAYEQYF. Written as DNA, the CDR3 is TGTGCCAGCAGCTTAATCAAGGGGACTAGCGCCGCCTACGAGCAGTACTTC.

The chain recombines TRBV4-1 with TRBJ2-2; a weak D match, TRBD2 (6 bases). The germline CDR1 and CDR2 sequences are MGHRA and YSYEKL. Trimming removed 0 bases from V and 3 bases from J, with 8 bases in between. This CDR3 comprises 15 residues. CDR3: CASSQDSSDTGELFF. Written as DNA, the CDR3 is TGCGCCAGCAGCCAAGATTCTAGCGACACCGGGGAGCTGTTTTTT.

The chain has TRBV7-2 and TRBJ1-1; TRBD1 might be the D (5 bases). The CDR3 is 14 residues long. The germline V gene encodes CDR1 SGHTA and CDR2 FQGNSA. V was pared by 1 base and J by 0 bases, with 6 bases between. CDR3 protein: CASSLDRMNTEAFF. The DNA of the CDR3 is TGTGCCAGCAGCTTAGACAGGATGAACACTGAAGCTTTCTTT.

The J gene is TRBJ2-7, the V gene TRBV6-5; 8 bases align to TRBD1. This CDR3 has 15 residues. V was clipped by 5 bases and J by 3 bases; unmatched bases: 9. Germline CDR1 is MNHEY and CDR2 is SVGAGI. The CDR3, as DNA: TGTGCCAGCAGTCCAGGACAGGGCACGATCTACGAGCAGTACTTC. It yields the protein CASSPGQGTIYEQYF.

This clone was found a few times. The rearrangement joins TRBV11-3 to TRBJ2-3; 7 positions agree with TRBD2. The ends lost 8 bases at V and 2 bases at J; junction bases unmatched: 4. This CDR3 has 13 residues. Germline values: CDR1 SGHNT, CDR2 YENEEA. The CDR3 sequence: CASQRETTDTQYF. Written as DNA, the CDR3 is TGTGCCAGCCAGCGGGAAACCACAGATACGCAGTATTTT.

The J gene is TRBJ2-2, the V gene TRBV5-1, with 12 nucleotides matching TRBD1. Losses at the gene ends were 4 bases for V and 7 bases for J; bases not matched to a gene: 5. The CDR3 extends over 15 amino acids. Germline CDR1 reads SGHRS; CDR2 reads YFSETQ. CDR3 in amino acids: CASSPGQGAVGELFF. As DNA, the CDR3 is TGCGCCAGCAGCCCGGGACAGGGGGCCGTCGGGGAGCTGTTTTTT.